This TCR beta chain was retrieved from a study of cytomegalovirus exposure and HLA in healthy donors. V lost 0 bases, J lost 7 bases, and 13 bases lay in between. The CDR3 has 15 amino acids. CDR1 and CDR2 from the germline V gene are KGHSY and FQNENV. Method: immunoSEQ multiplex PCR; TCRdb's copy keeps in-frame clones and lacks some. Of tens of thousands of clones in the sample, around 90% were seen once. Separation from the 666-subject first cohort characterized the roughly 120-subject validation cohort, to which the donors belonged. The clonotype comes from a woman under 30 in good health and CMV-seropositive. Sequences were obtained from PBMCs. The rearrangement joins TRBV16 to TRBJ1-5; TRBD1 might be the D (5 bases). The CDR3 nucleotides read TGTGCCAGCAGCCAATCGGGGCAGGGCTGGCAGCCCCAGCATTTT. Translation: CASSQSGQGWQPQHF.